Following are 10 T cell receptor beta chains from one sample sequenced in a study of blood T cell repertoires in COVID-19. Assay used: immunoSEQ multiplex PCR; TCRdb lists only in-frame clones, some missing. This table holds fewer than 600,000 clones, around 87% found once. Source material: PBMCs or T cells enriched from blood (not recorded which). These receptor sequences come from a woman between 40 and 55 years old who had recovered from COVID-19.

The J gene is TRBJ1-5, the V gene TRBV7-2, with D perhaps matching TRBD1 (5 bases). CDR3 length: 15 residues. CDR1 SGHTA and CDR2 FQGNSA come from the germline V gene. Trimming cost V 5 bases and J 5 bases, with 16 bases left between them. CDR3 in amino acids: CASSAGGAIHQPQHF. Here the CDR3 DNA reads TGTGCCAGCAGCGCCGGAGGGGCGATTCATCAGCCCCAGCATTTT.

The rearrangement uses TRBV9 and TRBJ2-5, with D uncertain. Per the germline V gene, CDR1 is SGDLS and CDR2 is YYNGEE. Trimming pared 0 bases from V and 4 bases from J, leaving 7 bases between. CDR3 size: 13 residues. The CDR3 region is CASSVGHRETQYF. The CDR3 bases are TGTGCCAGCAGCGTAGGACATCGAGAGACCCAGTACTTC.

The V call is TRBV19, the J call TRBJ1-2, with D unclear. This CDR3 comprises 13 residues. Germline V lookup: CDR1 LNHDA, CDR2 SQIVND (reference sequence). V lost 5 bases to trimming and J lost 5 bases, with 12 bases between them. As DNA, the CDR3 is TGTGCCAGTAGTGGGCGGGCGGCGTATGGCTACACCTTC. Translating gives CASSGRAAYGYTF.

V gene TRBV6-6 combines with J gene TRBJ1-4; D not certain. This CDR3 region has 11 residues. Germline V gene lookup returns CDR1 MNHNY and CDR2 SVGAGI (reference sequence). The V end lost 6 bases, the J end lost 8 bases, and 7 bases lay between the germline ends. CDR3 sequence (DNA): TGTGCCAGCAGGAATAGCGAAAAACTGTTTTTT. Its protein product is CASRNSEKLFF.

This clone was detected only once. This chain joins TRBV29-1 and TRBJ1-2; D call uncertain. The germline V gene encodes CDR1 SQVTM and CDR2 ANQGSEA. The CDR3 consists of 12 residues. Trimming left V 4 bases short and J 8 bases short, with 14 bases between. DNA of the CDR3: TGCAGCGTTGGAATACCCCCGAGCGGCTACACCTTC. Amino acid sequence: CSVGIPPSGYTF.

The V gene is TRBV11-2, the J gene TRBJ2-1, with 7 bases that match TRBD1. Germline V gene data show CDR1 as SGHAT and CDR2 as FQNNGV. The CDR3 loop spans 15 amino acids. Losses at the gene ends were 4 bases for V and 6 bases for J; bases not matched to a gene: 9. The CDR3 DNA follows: TGTGCCAGCAGCTCCAGGGGGATGCGGGTCAATGAGCAGTTCTTC. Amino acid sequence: CASSSRGMRVNEQFF.

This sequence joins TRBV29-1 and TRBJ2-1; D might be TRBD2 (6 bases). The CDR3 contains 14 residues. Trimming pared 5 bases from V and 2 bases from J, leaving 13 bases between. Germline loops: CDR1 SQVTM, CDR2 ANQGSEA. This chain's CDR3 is CSVSRGGAYNEQFF. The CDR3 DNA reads TGCAGCGTTTCCCGCGGCGGGGCCTACAATGAGCAGTTCTTC.

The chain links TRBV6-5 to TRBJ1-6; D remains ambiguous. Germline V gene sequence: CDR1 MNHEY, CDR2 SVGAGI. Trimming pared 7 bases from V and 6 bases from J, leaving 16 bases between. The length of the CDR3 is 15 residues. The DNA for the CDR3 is TGTGCCAGCACGAGGGTCGGTCAGTTTAATTCACCCCTCCACTTT. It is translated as CASTRVGQFNSPLHF.

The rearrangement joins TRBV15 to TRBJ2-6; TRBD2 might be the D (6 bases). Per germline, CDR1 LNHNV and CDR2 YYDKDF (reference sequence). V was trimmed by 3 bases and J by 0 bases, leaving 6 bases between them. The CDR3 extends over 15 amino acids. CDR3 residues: CATSRGGSGANVLTF. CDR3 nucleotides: TGTGCCACCAGCAGGGGAGGCTCTGGGGCCAACGTCCTGACTTTC. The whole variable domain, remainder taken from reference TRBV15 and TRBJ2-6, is DAMVIQNPRYQVTQFGKPVTLSCSQTLNHNVMYWYQQKSSQAPKLLFHYYDKDFNNEADTPDNFQSRRPNTSFCFLDIRSPGLGDTAMYLCATSRGGSGANVLTFGAGSRLTVL.

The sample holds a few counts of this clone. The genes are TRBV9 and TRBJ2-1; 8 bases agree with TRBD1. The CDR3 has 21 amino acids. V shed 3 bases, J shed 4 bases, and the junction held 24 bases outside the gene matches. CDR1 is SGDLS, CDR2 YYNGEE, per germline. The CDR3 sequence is CASSDSVEATGQGRTYNEQFF. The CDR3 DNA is TGTGCCAGCAGCGACTCAGTAGAGGCGACAGGACAGGGAAGGACTTACAATGAGCAGTTCTTC.